This T cell receptor beta chain appears in the sequencing data of a study of T-cell reconstitution after alpha-beta-depleted transplantation in children. The study, taken as a whole, reports: The origin of alpha-beta T cells about two months after transplant was reportedly several hundred expanded graft clones.

As it was prepared, the TCRbeta library received unique molecular identifiers. MiXCR was run by TCRdb on the PCR reads, yielding one entry per CDR3 protein. The sample records a few hundred thousand distinct CDR3 sequences, roughly 27% being singletons. This clonotype has just a few counts. As yet, its antigen is unknown. This clonotype was obtained from a boy in the first two years of life with Wiskott-Aldrich syndrome, due to receive a stem cell transplant. The sequencing used PBMCs, collected before TCRalphabeta/CD19-depleted stem cell transplant.

The CDR3 sequence is CASSFNGAQPEAFF. Here the CDR3 DNA reads TGCGCCAGCAGCTTTAATGGAGCACAGCCTGAAGCTTTCTTT. The rearrangement links TRBV5-1 to TRBJ1-1; D not resolved. V lost 2 bases to trimming and J lost 6 bases, with 14 bases between them. CDR1 and CDR2 (germline): SGHRS, YFSETQ. The CDR3 is 14 amino acids. The complete variable domain, with remaining parts taken from reference TRBV5-1 and TRBJ1-1, reads KAGVTQTPRYLIKTRGQQVTLSCSPISGHRSVSWYQQTPGQGLQFLFEYFSETQRNKGNFPGRFSGRQFSNSRSEMNVSTLELGDSALYLCASSFNGAQPEAFFGQGTRLTVV.